These 25 T cell receptor beta chains came from one sample sequenced in a study of T cell repertoires in cytomegalovirus infection. One entry per CDR3 protein, called by TCRdb with MiXCR from the reads. This table has 680,000 or so distinct CDR3 sequences, roughly a third appearing once. Sample: PBMCs. These receptor sequences come from a human donor in good health (CMV status not recorded). Some clones in this sample may be carry-over from other donors' samples.

This clonotype appeared a few times. V is TRBV3-1 and J is TRBJ1-6, with D unclear. Deletions cut 1 base from V and 7 bases from J, with 8 bases between. CDR3 size: 14 residues. The V gene's germline CDR1 is LGHDT and CDR2 YNNKEL (reference sequence). Here the CDR3 DNA reads TGTGCCAGCAGCCAAGTGAACAGCAATTCACCCCTCCACTTT. Translating it yields CASSQVNSNSPLHF.

The chain couples TRBV7-2 to TRBJ2-7, with D tentatively TRBD2 (6 bases). This CDR3 is 14 amino acids long. Germline CDR1 reads SGHTA; CDR2 reads FQGNSA. V was clipped by 5 bases and J by 6 bases, with 17 bases between them. The CDR3 loop reads CASSPGLGGSEQYF. The CDR3 DNA sequence: TGTGCCAGCAGCCCCGGCCTTGGGGGGAGCGAGCAGTACTTC.

This chain's CDR3 is CAISDRATQYF. CDR3 DNA sequence: TGTGCCATCAGTGATAGAGCTACGCAGTATTTT. The gene calls are TRBV10-3 and TRBJ2-3; D is uncertain. CDR1 is ENHRY, CDR2 SYGVKD, per germline. The CDR3 spans 11 residues. V was cut by 3 bases and J by 8 bases, with 6 bases left in between.

The rearrangement links TRBV27 to TRBJ1-1; 7 bases align to TRBD1. With V trimmed by 3 bases and J by 7 bases, 11 bases remained unmatched. The length of the CDR3 is 15 residues. CDR1 and CDR2 from the germline V gene are MNHEY and SMNVEV (reference sequence). The CDR3, as DNA: TGTGCCAGCAGTTTTCAAGGGGGACAGAGCTTTGAAGCTTTCTTT. Its translation is CASSFQGGQSFEAFF.

Only a few counts were recorded for this clonotype. This chain uses TRBV23-1 with TRBJ2-1, with D possibly TRBD1 on 6 matching bases. TRBV23-1 is labeled an ORF, and its function is uncertain. This CDR3 has 18 residues. Trimming took 2 bases from V and 0 from J, leaving 17 bases between them. CDR3: CASSQGTMGFSSYNEQFF. In DNA form, the CDR3 reads TGCGCCAGCAGTCAAGGGACAATGGGATTCAGCTCCTACAATGAGCAGTTCTTC.

The chain has TRBV9 and TRBJ2-3; D unclear. In germline, CDR1 is SGDLS, CDR2 YYNGEE. Trimming took 0 bases from V and 6 from J, leaving 8 bases between them. The CDR3 is 13 amino acids. The CDR3 is CASSVDVSDTQYF. CDR3 coding DNA: TGTGCCAGCAGCGTAGATGTCTCGGATACGCAGTATTTT. Using reference TRBV9 and TRBJ2-3 for the parts outside the CDR3, the full variable domain is DSGVTQTPKHLITATGQRVTLRCSPRSGDLSVYWYQQSLDQGLQFLIQYYNGEERAKGNILERFSAQQFPDLHSELNLSSLELGDSALYFCASSVDVSDTQYFGPGTRLTVL.

A few counts support this clonotype. The rearrangement uses TRBV20-1 and TRBJ2-5, with D tentatively TRBD1 (6 bases). Trimming stripped 0 bases from V and 3 bases from J, with 14 bases between. This CDR3 has 15 residues. The germline V gene has CDR1 DFQATT and CDR2 SNEGSKA (reference sequence). The CDR3 region is CSAREPGTPKETQYF. The CDR3 DNA is TGCAGTGCTAGAGAGCCCGGGACACCCAAAGAGACCCAGTACTTC.

The CDR3 region is CASSPQGVPQETQYF. In DNA, the CDR3 is TGTGCCAGCAGTCCCCAGGGGGTCCCCCAAGAGACCCAGTACTTC. The chain joins TRBV28 to TRBJ2-5; 7 nucleotides align to TRBD1. This CDR3 is built from 15 residues. The V segment lost 5 bases and the J segment 1 base; nucleotides outside the gene matches: 7. From germline, CDR1 is MDHEN and CDR2 SYDVKM. Based on the CDR3 plus reference TRBV28 and TRBJ2-5, the full variable domain is DVKVTQSSRYLVKRTGEKVFLECVQDMDHENMFWYRQDPGLGLRLIYFSYDVKMKEKGDIPEGYSVSREKKERFSLILESASTNQTSMYLCASSPQGVPQETQYFGPGTRLLVL.

This clonotype appeared many times. CDR3 DNA: TGTGCCAGCAGCCAATGGACAGGGCACACAGATACGCAGTATTTT. This gives the protein CASSQWTGHTDTQYF. This sequence joins TRBV7-2 and TRBJ2-3; TRBD1 aligns across 8 bases. The V gene's germline CDR1 is SGHTA and CDR2 FQGNSA. J gave up 2 bases and V 5 bases, and 6 bases lay outside the gene matches. This CDR3 is 15 amino acids long. The full variable domain, with the rest looked up from reference TRBV7-2 and TRBJ2-3, is GAGVSQSPSNKVTEKGKDVELRCDPISGHTALYWYRQSLGQGLEFLIYFQGNSAPDKSGLPSDRFSAERTGGSVSTLTIQRTQQEDSAVYLCASSQWTGHTDTQYFGPGTRLTVL.

V is TRBV6-1 and J is TRBJ1-6; D ambiguous. The CDR3 contains 15 residues. Germline CDR1 MNHNS, CDR2 SASEGT. Trimming shortened V by 1 base and J by 7 bases, and 11 bases separated the two germline ends. The CDR3 DNA follows: TGTGCCAGCAGTGAAGTAGGGCGGTTAAATTCACCCCTCCACTTT. Protein: CASSEVGRLNSPLHF.

The J gene is TRBJ2-5, the V gene TRBV12-3 or TRBV12-4; 9 nucleotides match TRBD1. The ends lost 6 bases at V and 5 bases at J; junction bases unmatched: 7. The CDR3 totals 14 residues. CDR3 sequence reads: CASSRRQGVETQYF. CDR3 DNA: TGTGCCAGCAGCCGTAGACAGGGGGTTGAGACCCAGTACTTC.

This clonotype showed up many times. The chain is built from TRBV7-2 and TRBJ1-1; D remains ambiguous. The germline gives CDR1 SGHTA, CDR2 FQGNSA. This CDR3 region has 11 residues. V lost 1 base to trimming and J lost 10 bases, with 7 bases between them. The chain's CDR3 is CASSLDVGAFF. CDR3 DNA sequence: TGTGCCAGCAGCTTAGATGTTGGAGCTTTCTTT.

V usage is TRBV27 and J usage is TRBJ2-3; D call uncertain. CDR1 and CDR2 from the germline V gene are MNHEY and SMNVEV (reference sequence). The V end lost 4 bases, the J end lost 1 base, and 12 bases lay between the germline ends. The CDR3 runs 15 residues. CDR3 coding DNA: TGTGCCAGCAGTTCCCCGACGGACGGCACAGATACGCAGTATTTT. Its translation: CASSSPTDGTDTQYF.

The chain links TRBV19 to TRBJ2-5; maybe TRBD1 (6 bases). The germline CDR1 and CDR2 sequences are LNHDA and SQIVND (reference sequence). The CDR3 is 15 residues long. The V end was cut by 1 base, the J end by 5 bases, with 14 bases between. Here the CDR3 DNA reads TGTGCCAGTAGTATAGTGCCAGAAAGGGGGGAGACCCAGTACTTC. Its translation: CASSIVPERGETQYF. The whole variable domain, remainder taken from reference TRBV19 and TRBJ2-5, is DGGITQSPKYLFRKEGQNVTLSCEQNLNHDAMYWYRQDPGQGLRLIYYSQIVNDFQKGDIAEGYSVSREKKESFPLTVTSAQKNPTAFYLCASSIVPERGETQYFGPGTRLLVL.

As for this clonotype: Mismatch with germline at one junction end may stem from a read error. The chain joins TRBV12-3 or TRBV12-4 to TRBJ2-3, with D perhaps matching TRBD1 (6 bases). The CDR3 runs 15 residues. The CDR3 loop is CASRLVQGSTYTQYF. DNA for the CDR3: TGTGCCAGCAGATTGGTACAGGGTAGCACATATACGCAGTATTTT.

V gene TRBV6-2 or TRBV6-3 combines with J gene TRBJ1-6, with TRBD1 identical over 8 bases. Per germline, CDR1 MNHEY and CDR2 SVGEGT. V lost 2 bases to trimming and J lost 7 bases; unmatched junction nucleotides: 10. CDR3 length equals 17 residues. CDR3 sequence reads: CASSYGITGQGNSPLHF. The DNA for the CDR3 is TGTGCCAGCAGTTACGGCATCACTGGACAGGGCAATTCACCCCTCCACTTT.

This clonotype was observed a handful of times. This rearrangement joins TRBV11-2 to TRBJ2-2; D remains unclear. The CDR3 totals 15 residues. CDR1 and CDR2 (germline): SGHAT, FQNNGV. V gave up 3 bases and J gave up 3 bases, with 11 bases separating them. CDR3 DNA: TGTGCCAGCAGCTTGGCCTTAGTGTACACCGGGGAGCTGTTTTTT. Translation: CASSLALVYTGELFF.

This clonotype has just a few counts. The rearrangement links TRBV7-2 to TRBJ2-5, with 7 bases lining up with TRBD2. V gave up 5 bases and J gave up 0 bases; unmatched junction bases: 6. The CDR3 has 15 amino acids. CDR1 and CDR2 from the germline V gene are SGHTA and FQGNSA. In DNA, the CDR3 is TGTGCCAGCAGCGTGTTAGGACTAGACCAAGAGACCCAGTACTTC. Residues: CASSVLGLDQETQYF.

There are a few counts of this clonotype. The chain has TRBV12-3 or TRBV12-4 and TRBJ1-1, with TRBD1 as a possible D gene (6 bases). The CDR3 contains 13 residues. Trimming removed 4 bases at V and 4 bases at J, with 10 bases between. The CDR3 DNA reads TGTGCCAGCAGTTCAGAGGGGGGCACTGAAGCTTTCTTT. It yields the protein CASSSEGGTEAFF.

This clonotype was detected only a few times. V and J are TRBV28 and TRBJ2-7; 9 positions match TRBD1. Germline CDR1 reads MDHEN; CDR2 reads SYDVKM. CDR3 length: 15 amino acids. V gave up 5 bases and J gave up 5 bases; unmatched junction bases: 10. DNA of the CDR3: TGTGCCAGCAGTGCATCCGGGACAGGGAGCCACGAGCAGTACTTC. It yields the protein CASSASGTGSHEQYF.

This chain joins TRBV28 and TRBJ2-2, with D unclear. CDR1 is MDHEN and CDR2 is SYDVKM in the germline V gene. This CDR3 comprises 15 residues. Trimming removed 3 bases at V and 2 bases at J, with 10 bases between. CDR3 DNA: TGTGCCAGCAGTTTCCCGGGTCACAACACCGGGGAGCTGTTTTTT. Translating it yields CASSFPGHNTGELFF.

V usage is TRBV19 and J usage is TRBJ2-3; no clear D. CDR1 is LNHDA and CDR2 is SQIVND in the germline V gene (reference sequence). Trimming pared 7 bases from V and 2 bases from J, leaving 13 bases between. The CDR3 is 14 residues long. The CDR3 spells CASKEQQSTDTQYF. Written as DNA, the CDR3 is TGTGCCAGTAAGGAACAACAATCCACAGATACGCAGTATTTT. The variable domain in full, completed from reference TRBV19 and TRBJ2-3, reads DGGITQSPKYLFRKEGQNVTLSCEQNLNHDAMYWYRQDPGQGLRLIYYSQIVNDFQKGDIAEGYSVSREKKESFPLTVTSAQKNPTAFYLCASKEQQSTDTQYFGPGTRLTVL.

The J gene is TRBJ1-5, the V gene TRBV19; no clear D gene. The germline V gene has CDR1 LNHDA and CDR2 SQIVND (reference sequence). The CDR3 runs 17 residues. With 6 bases removed from V and 5 bases from J, the gap between germline ends came to 23 bases. In DNA, the CDR3 is TGTGCCAGTAGGGGTAGGGCCGAGCTCCCCTTCCATCAGCCCCAGCATTTT. As protein: CASRGRAELPFHQPQHF. The full variable domain, completed using reference TRBV19 and TRBJ1-5, is DGGITQSPKYLFRKEGQNVTLSCEQNLNHDAMYWYRQDPGQGLRLIYYSQIVNDFQKGDIAEGYSVSREKKESFPLTVTSAQKNPTAFYLCASRGRAELPFHQPQHFGDGTRLSIL.

Many counts were recorded for this clonotype. J is TRBJ1-5 and V is TRBV7-8; D is ambiguous. Germline V lookup: CDR1 SGHVS, CDR2 FQNEAQ. This CDR3 has 17 residues. V shed 5 bases and J shed 3 bases, with 20 bases lying between them. The chain's CDR3 is CASSRHEGREFNQPQHF. In DNA, the CDR3 is TGTGCCAGCAGCCGCCACGAGGGTAGGGAGTTCAATCAGCCCCAGCATTTT.

The V gene is TRBV7-2, the J gene TRBJ1-6, with D hard to call. Germline CDR1 reads SGHTA; CDR2 reads FQGNSA. The ends were cut back, 1 base at V and 13 bases at J, with 17 bases in the middle. CDR3 size: 15 residues. CDR3 residues: CASSLDGSQRLPLHF. The CDR3 DNA is TGTGCCAGCAGCTTAGATGGCAGTCAGAGGCTGCCCCTCCACTTT.